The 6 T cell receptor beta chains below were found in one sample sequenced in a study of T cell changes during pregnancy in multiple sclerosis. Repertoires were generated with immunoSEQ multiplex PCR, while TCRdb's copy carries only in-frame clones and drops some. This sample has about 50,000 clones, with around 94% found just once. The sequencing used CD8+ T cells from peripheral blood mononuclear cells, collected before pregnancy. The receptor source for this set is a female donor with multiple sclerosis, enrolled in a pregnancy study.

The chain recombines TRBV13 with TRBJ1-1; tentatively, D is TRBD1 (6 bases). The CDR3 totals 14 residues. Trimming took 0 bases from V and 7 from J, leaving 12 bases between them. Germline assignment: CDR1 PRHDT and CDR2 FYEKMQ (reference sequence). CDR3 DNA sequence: TGTGCCAGCAGCTTAGGCCTGCAGGGGAGTGAAGCTTTCTTT. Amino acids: CASSLGLQGSEAFF.

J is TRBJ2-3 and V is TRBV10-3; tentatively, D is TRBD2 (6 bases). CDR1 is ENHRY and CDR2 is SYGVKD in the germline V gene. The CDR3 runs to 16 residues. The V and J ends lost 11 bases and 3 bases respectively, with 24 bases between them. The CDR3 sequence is CAARGGSWRATDTQYF. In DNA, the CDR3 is TGTGCCGCGAGGGGAGGTAGCTGGAGGGCGACAGATACGCAGTATTTT.

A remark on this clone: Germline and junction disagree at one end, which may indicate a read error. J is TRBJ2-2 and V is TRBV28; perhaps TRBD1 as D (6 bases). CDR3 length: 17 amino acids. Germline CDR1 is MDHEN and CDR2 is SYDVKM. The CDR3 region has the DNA TGTGCCAGTAGTTTAGGGGAGAGGGGGAAGGACACCGGGGAGCTGTTTTTT. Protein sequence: CASSLGERGKDTGELFF.

Written as DNA, the CDR3 is TGTGCCAGCATAGCAGGGCTTCCAAACATTCAGTACTTC. It encodes CASIAGLPNIQYF. The V gene is TRBV2, the J gene TRBJ2-4; D is possibly TRBD1 (5 bases). CDR3 length: 13 amino acids. Germline V lookup: CDR1 SNHLY, CDR2 FYNNEI. The V end was cut by 7 bases, the J end by 6 bases, with 13 bases between.

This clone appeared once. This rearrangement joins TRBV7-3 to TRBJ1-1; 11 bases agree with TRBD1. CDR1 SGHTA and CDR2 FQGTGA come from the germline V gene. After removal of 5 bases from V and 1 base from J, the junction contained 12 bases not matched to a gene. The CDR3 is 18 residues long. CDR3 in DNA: TGTGCCAGCAGCCTGACCGGGACAGGGGGTTTTAGGAACACTGAAGCTTTCTTT. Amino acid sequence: CASSLTGTGGFRNTEAFF.

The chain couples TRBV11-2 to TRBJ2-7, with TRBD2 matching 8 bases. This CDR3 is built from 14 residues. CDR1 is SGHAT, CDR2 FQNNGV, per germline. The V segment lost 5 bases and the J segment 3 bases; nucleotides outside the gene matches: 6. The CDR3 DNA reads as TGTGCCAGCAGCGCCGGGACTAGACTCTACGAGCAGTACTTC. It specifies CASSAGTRLYEQYF.